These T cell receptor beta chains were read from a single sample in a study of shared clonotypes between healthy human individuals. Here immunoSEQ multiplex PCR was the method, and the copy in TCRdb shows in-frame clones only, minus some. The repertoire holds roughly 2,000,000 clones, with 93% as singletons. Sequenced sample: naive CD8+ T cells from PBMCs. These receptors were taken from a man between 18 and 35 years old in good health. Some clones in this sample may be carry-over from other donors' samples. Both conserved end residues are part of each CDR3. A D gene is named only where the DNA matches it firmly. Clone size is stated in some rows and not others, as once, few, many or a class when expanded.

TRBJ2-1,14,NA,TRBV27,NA,CASSLSSDYNEQFF,TGTGCCAGCAGTTTATCTAGCGACTACAATGAGCAGTTCTTC
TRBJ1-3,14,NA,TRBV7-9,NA,CASSSQDIGNTIYF,TGTGCCAGCAGCTCACAGGACATTGGAAACACCATATATTTT
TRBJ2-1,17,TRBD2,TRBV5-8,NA,CASSPGLAGISYNEQFF,TGTGCCAGCAGCCCCGGACTAGCGGGGATCTCCTACAATGAGCAGTTCTTC
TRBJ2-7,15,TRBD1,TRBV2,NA,CASNLGQPVSYEQYF,TGTGCCAGCAATTTGGGACAGCCGGTCTCCTACGAGCAGTACTTC
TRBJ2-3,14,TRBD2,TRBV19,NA,CATGGVTVTDTQYF,TGTGCCACCGGGGGGGTTACAGTCACAGATACGCAGTATTTT
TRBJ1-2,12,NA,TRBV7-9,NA,CASSSAPYGYTF,TGTGCCAGCAGCTCCGCCCCCTATGGCTACACCTTC
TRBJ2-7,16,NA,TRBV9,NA,CASSSRPGSPGDEQYF,TGTGCCAGCAGCTCCCGCCCCGGCTCACCAGGCGACGAGCAGTACTTC
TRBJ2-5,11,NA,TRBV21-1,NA,CASSNPSRRYF,TGTGCCAGCAGCAACCCATCGAGGCGGTACTTC
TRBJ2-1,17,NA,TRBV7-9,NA,CASSAPVVRGPHNEQFF,TGTGCCAGCAGTGCCCCGGTGGTCAGGGGTCCACACAATGAGCAGTTCTTC
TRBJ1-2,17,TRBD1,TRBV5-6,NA,CASSGETGTGDYYGYTF,TGTGCCAGCAGCGGTGAGACCGGGACAGGCGACTACTATGGCTACACCTTC
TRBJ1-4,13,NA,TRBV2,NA,CASSEDRRIKLFF,TGTGCCAGCAGTGAGGACAGAAGAATCAAACTGTTTTTT
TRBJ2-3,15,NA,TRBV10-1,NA,CASTPPDYRTDTQYF,TGCGCCAGCACCCCGCCGGACTATCGGACAGATACGCAGTATTTT
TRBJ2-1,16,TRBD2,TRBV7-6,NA,CASSLSSGRIHNEQFF,TGTGCCAGCAGCTTATCTAGCGGGAGGATCCACAATGAGCAGTTCTTC
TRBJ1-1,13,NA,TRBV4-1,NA,CASKNSLNTEAFF,TGCGCCAGCAAGAACAGTTTGAACACTGAAGCTTTCTTT
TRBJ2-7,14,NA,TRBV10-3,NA,CAIRPEGDPYEQYF,TGTGCCATCAGGCCCGAGGGGGATCCCTACGAGCAGTACTTC
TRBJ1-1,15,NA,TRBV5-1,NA,CASSLGRGPNTEAFF,TGCGCCAGCAGCTTGGGCCGGGGACCGAACACTGAAGCTTTCTTT
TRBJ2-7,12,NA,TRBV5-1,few,CASSLTSYEQYF,TGCGCCAGCAGCTTGACCTCCTACGAGCAGTACTTC
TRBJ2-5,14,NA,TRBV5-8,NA,CASSLTGTATAQYF,TGTGCCAGCAGCTTAACCGGGACGGCCACAGCCCAGTACTTC
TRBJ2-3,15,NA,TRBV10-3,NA,CAISRTKVAPDTQYF,TGTGCCATCAGCCGGACCAAAGTTGCCCCAGATACGCAGTATTTT
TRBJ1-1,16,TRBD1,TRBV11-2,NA,CASVPIPRTGATEAFF,TGTGCCAGCGTGCCCATCCCTCGGACAGGGGCCACTGAAGCTTTCTTT
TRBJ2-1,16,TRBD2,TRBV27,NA,CASSLVLAGGPNEQFF,TGTGCCAGCAGTTTAGTTCTAGCGGGAGGGCCTAATGAGCAGTTCTTC
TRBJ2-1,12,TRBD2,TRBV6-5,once,CASTGTKYEQFF,TGTGCCAGCACCGGGACTAAATATGAGCAGTTCTTC
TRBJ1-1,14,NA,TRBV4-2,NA,CASSQWSGYTEAFF,TGTGCCAGCAGCCAATGGTCAGGATACACTGAAGCTTTCTTT
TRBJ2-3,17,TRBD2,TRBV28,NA,CASSTPREEKGTDTQYF,TGTGCCAGCAGTACGCCCCGGGAGGAGAAGGGCACAGATACGCAGTATTTT
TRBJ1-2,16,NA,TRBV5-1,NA,CASSFFAVSSSNGYTF,TGCGCCAGCAGCTTCTTTGCGGTCAGCAGTTCGAATGGCTACACCTTC
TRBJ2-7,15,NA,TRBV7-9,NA,CASSLGQESSYEQYF,TGTGCCAGCAGCTTAGGACAGGAGAGCTCCTACGAGCAGTACTTC
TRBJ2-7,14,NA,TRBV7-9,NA,CASSFGGRTYEQYF,TGTGCCAGCAGCTTCGGCGGGCGAACCTACGAGCAGTACTTC
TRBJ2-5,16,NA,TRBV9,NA,CASSVASAGAQETQYF,TGTGCCAGCAGCGTAGCCTCGGCAGGGGCGCAAGAGACCCAGTACTTC